This T cell receptor (beta chain) was observed in a study of PD-L1 blockade in urothelial cancer. Study context: Median T cell yield per blood sample was 141,255 cells.

This clone was seen repeatedly, ten times or more. Trimming took off 2 bases at V and 7 bases at J, with 10 bases between the two ends. The germline V gene has CDR1 SGHRS and CDR2 YFSETQ. CDR3 length equals 13 residues. The time point denotes: pretreatment peripheral blood. The repertoire was sequenced with immunoSEQ multiplex PCR; TCRdb's copy has only in-frame clones and lacks some. The sample lists 50,000 or so clones; about 81% were seen once. The gene calls are TRBV5-1 and TRBJ2-1; TRBD2 is a possible D gene (6 bases). The clonotype originates from a man aged 65 to 79 with urothelial cancer. Sequencing was performed on PBMCs, taken around atezolizumab (anti-PD-L1) treatment. CDR3 in DNA: TGCGCCAGCAGCTTTGAGGCGGGGAATGAGCAGTTCTTC. Translated: CASSFEAGNEQFF. Looking up the rest from reference TRBV5-1 and TRBJ2-1 gives the full variable domain: KAGVTQTPRYLIKTRGQQVTLSCSPISGHRSVSWYQQTPGQGLQFLFEYFSETQRNKGNFPGRFSGRQFSNSRSEMNVSTLELGDSALYLCASSFEAGNEQFFGPGTRLTVL.